The 26 T cell receptor beta chains listed next were all sequenced from one sample in a study of naive and memory T cell subsets. An equimolar mix of two oligonucleotides served as the beta constant-region primer for TRBC1 and TRBC2. TCRdb passed the UMI-ligation and nested PCR reads through MiXCR, listing each CDR3 protein once. The sample holds 130,000 to 150,000 distinct CDR3 sequences, 15% to 20% seen once. Specimen: naive CD4+ T cells from blood. These receptors originate from a human donor in good health.

This clonotype has more than one count but fewer than ten. CDR3 residues: CAIRRTTNEKLFF. The CDR3, as DNA: TGTGCCATCAGGAGGACTACTAATGAAAAACTGTTTTTT. The gene calls are TRBV10-3 and TRBJ1-4, with D unresolved. The length of the CDR3 is 13 residues. V lost 6 bases and J 2 bases, leaving 7 bases between the germline ends. Germline V gene lookup returns CDR1 ENHRY and CDR2 SYGVKD.

This clonotype was counted many times. V gene TRBV27 combines with J gene TRBJ2-7, with 7 nucleotides matching TRBD1. V lost 3 bases, J lost 2 bases, and 4 bases stayed unmatched. Per germline, CDR1 MNHEY and CDR2 SMNVEV (reference sequence). This CDR3 is 14 amino acids long. The CDR3 bases are TGTGCCAGCAGTTTTAGGGACAGAGCCTACGAGCAGTACTTC. This gives the protein CASSFRDRAYEQYF.

The J gene is TRBJ2-7, the V gene TRBV6-2 or TRBV6-3; D is unresolved. The germline V gene has CDR1 MNHEY and CDR2 SVGEGT. V lost 2 bases, J lost 3 bases, and 17 bases lay in between. The CDR3 sequence is 16 residues long. The CDR3 DNA sequence: TGTGCCAGCAGTTACCCCCCGTTGGGGTCCGTCTACGAGCAGTACTTC. This sequence encodes CASSYPPLGSVYEQYF.

This clonotype has a handful of counts. V and J are TRBV6-6 and TRBJ2-4; tentative D call: TRBD1 (5 bases). Trimming cost V 0 bases and J 2 bases, with 11 bases left between them. CDR1 is MNHNY and CDR2 is SVGAGI in the germline V gene (reference sequence). This CDR3 is 16 amino acids long. The CDR3 sequence: CASSYSARDPKNIQYF. Written as DNA, the CDR3 is TGTGCCAGCAGTTACTCGGCCAGGGATCCCAAAAACATTCAGTACTTC.

This clonotype has more than one count but fewer than ten. The J gene is TRBJ1-6, the V gene TRBV2; no clear D gene. The V and J ends lost 6 bases and 13 bases respectively, with 10 bases between them. This CDR3 has 11 residues. CDR1 SNHLY and CDR2 FYNNEI come from the germline V gene. CDR3 in DNA: TGTGCCAGCAGGATAGAGGTCCCCCTCCACTTT. The encoded protein is CASRIEVPLHF.

The table lists this clonotype with a few counts. The V gene is TRBV18, the J gene TRBJ2-5; TRBD2 might be the D (6 bases). The CDR3 runs to 18 residues. Deletions cut 2 bases from V and 5 bases from J, with 24 bases between. Germline values: CDR1 KGHSH, CDR2 LQKENI. The CDR3 spells CASSPLPAVPGGSETQYF. The DNA of the CDR3 is TGTGCCAGCTCACCATTGCCCGCGGTTCCTGGGGGGTCGGAGACCCAGTACTTC.

This clonotype occurred a few times. The chain joins TRBV29-1 to TRBJ2-2; D is unresolved. V was shortened by 6 bases and J by 6 bases, with 11 bases between the two germline ends. The CDR3 length is 12 residues. Germline lookup yields CDR1 SQVTM and CDR2 ANQGSEA. In DNA form, the CDR3 reads TGCAGCGTGACCTCCGGGTCCGGGGAGCTGTTTTTT. It codes for CSVTSGSGELFF.

The rearrangement links TRBV5-1 to TRBJ2-1, with 9 bases matching TRBD2. Germline trimming cut 0 bases from V and 6 bases from J; bases unmatched to any gene: 13. Germline V lookup: CDR1 SGHRS, CDR2 YFSETQ. This CDR3 region has 18 residues. Here the CDR3 reads CASSLGGVAGDRGNEQFF. CDR3 DNA sequence: TGCGCCAGCAGCTTGGGAGGAGTAGCGGGAGATCGGGGCAATGAGCAGTTCTTC.

V is TRBV5-5 and J is TRBJ2-1; D is unresolved. Germline V gene data show CDR1 as SGHKS and CDR2 as YYEKEE (reference sequence). V was cut by 2 bases and J by 10 bases, with 10 bases left in between. The CDR3 runs to 12 residues. In nucleotides, the CDR3 is TGTGCCAGCAGCTTTCTGTACGCAGAGCAGTTCTTC. It translates to CASSFLYAEQFF.

The table lists this clonotype with a few counts. The chain joins TRBV5-1 to TRBJ2-4, with TRBD2 matching 11 bases. V was pared by 6 bases and J by 8 bases, with 7 bases of the junction left unmatched. The CDR3 is 14 residues long. CDR1 and CDR2 (germline): SGHRS, YFSETQ. CDR3: CASKSSGRSYIQYF. The CDR3 DNA reads TGCGCCAGCAAGTCTAGCGGGAGGTCGTACATTCAGTACTTC.

The chain is built from TRBV29-1 and TRBJ2-3, with 7 bases matching TRBD1. Trimming removed 7 bases from V and 1 base from J; junction bases left unmatched: 5. The CDR3 runs 13 residues. Per the germline V gene, CDR1 is SQVTM and CDR2 is ANQGSEA. The CDR3 spells CSAMDRRTDTQYF. The DNA of the CDR3 is TGCAGCGCCATGGACAGGCGCACAGATACGCAGTATTTT.

This clonotype occurred a few times. The chain combines TRBV6-5 with TRBJ1-1; D uncertain. Trimming left V 2 bases short and J 4 bases short, with 14 bases between. This CDR3 has 15 amino acids. Germline values: CDR1 MNHEY, CDR2 SVGAGI. The CDR3 nucleotides are TGTGCCAGCAGTTACAGTCGGGGTTGGAGCACTGAAGCTTTCTTT. Translating gives CASSYSRGWSTEAFF.

This clonotype was recorded a few times. J is TRBJ2-2 and V is TRBV29-1; no definite D call. CDR3 size: 12 residues. Germline CDR1 is SQVTM and CDR2 is ANQGSEA. V was shortened by 2 bases and J by 4 bases, with 5 bases between the two germline ends. The CDR3 DNA reads TGCAGCGTTGAAATAGTCACCGGGGAGCTGTTTTTT. As protein: CSVEIVTGELFF.

This rearrangement joins TRBV24-1 to TRBJ2-7, with D maybe TRBD2 (5 bases). V was trimmed by 5 bases and J by 2 bases, leaving 9 bases between them. This CDR3 comprises 13 residues. The germline CDR1 and CDR2 sequences are KGHDR and SFDVKD. CDR3 nucleotides: TGTGCCACCAGTGGGGAGAAACCCTACGAGCAGTACTTC. Translated, it gives CATSGEKPYEQYF.

This rearrangement joins TRBV4-3 to TRBJ2-3, with a possible D match to TRBD2 (6 bases). Germline loops: CDR1 LGHNA, CDR2 YSLEER. The CDR3 consists of 17 residues. V was clipped by 0 bases and J by 4 bases, with 17 bases between them. CDR3 loop: CASSQDPLPTSPDTQYF. The CDR3 DNA reads as TGCGCCAGCAGCCAAGATCCCCTTCCTACTAGCCCAGATACGCAGTATTTT.

This clonotype was counted many times. The chain is built from TRBV5-5 and TRBJ2-2, with 13 bases matching TRBD2. V shed 4 bases, J shed 3 bases, and the junction held 3 bases outside the gene matches. The CDR3 loop spans 16 amino acids. CDR1 is SGHKS and CDR2 is YYEKEE in the germline V gene (reference sequence). This CDR3 reads CASSRGLAGYTGELFF. The CDR3, as DNA: TGTGCCAGCAGCCGGGGACTAGCGGGGTACACCGGGGAGCTGTTTTTT.

The chain couples TRBV5-6 to TRBJ1-5; 10 bases line up with TRBD1. The V and J ends lost 4 bases and 1 base, in that order; junction bases with no gene match: 5. CDR3 length: 16 amino acids. Germline assignment: CDR1 SGHDT and CDR2 YYEEEE. In DNA form, the CDR3 reads TGTGCCAGCAGCCCAAGGACAGGGGGAAGCAATCAGCCCCAGCATTTT. It specifies CASSPRTGGSNQPQHF.

The V call is TRBV5-1, the J call TRBJ1-1, with D unclear. Trimming pared 0 bases from V and 8 bases from J, leaving 11 bases between. This CDR3 has 13 residues. The V gene's germline CDR1 is SGHRS and CDR2 YFSETQ. The CDR3 is CASSLGFRAEAFF. DNA of the CDR3: TGCGCCAGCAGCTTGGGGTTTAGGGCGGAAGCTTTCTTT.

This clonotype was recorded at least ten times. The chain couples TRBV6-4 to TRBJ2-4; perhaps TRBD2 as D (6 bases). Germline loops: CDR1 MRHNA, CDR2 SNTAGT. V lost 4 bases and J 6 bases, leaving 13 bases between the germline ends. The CDR3 totals 14 residues. Written as DNA, the CDR3 is TGTGCCAGCAGTGCCCGGGACGGGGGAAACATTCAGTACTTC. This codes for CASSARDGGNIQYF.

A few counts support this clonotype. The chain carries TRBV30 and TRBJ2-7, with D perhaps TRBD2 (6 bases). V was cut by 2 bases and J by 4 bases, with 12 bases left in between. CDR1 and CDR2 from the germline V gene are GTSNPN and SVGIG (reference sequence). This CDR3 is built from 13 residues. CDR3 region: CAWSRREFYEQYF. The CDR3 region has the DNA TGTGCCTGGAGTCGTCGGGAGTTTTACGAGCAGTACTTC.

This chain uses TRBV4-2 with TRBJ2-1; 8 nucleotides match TRBD2. With 1 base clipped from V and 5 bases from J, the junction kept 7 bases outside the gene matches. Germline V CDR1 and CDR2: LGHNA, YNFKEQ. CDR3 length equals 16 residues. Here the CDR3 reads CASSQVGSGANNEQFF. The DNA of the CDR3 is TGTGCCAGCAGCCAAGTAGGTAGCGGGGCGAACAATGAGCAGTTCTTC.

Written as DNA, the CDR3 is TGTGCCAGCAGACAAGGACAGGGTGAAAAACTGTTTTTT. Its translation: CASRQGQGEKLFF. The genes are TRBV5-4 and TRBJ1-4; 8 positions agree with TRBD1. The CDR3 spans 13 residues. V shed 5 bases and J 7 bases; nucleotides not matched to a gene: 4. Looked up from germline, CDR1 is SGHNT and CDR2 is YYREEE (reference sequence). Based on the CDR3 plus reference TRBV5-4 and TRBJ1-4, the full variable domain is ETGVTQSPTHLIKTRGQQVTLRCSSQSGHNTVSWYQQALGQGPQFIFQYYREEENGRGNFPPRFSGLQFPNYSSELNVNALELDDSALYLCASRQGQGEKLFFGSGTQLSVL.

J is TRBJ2-3 and V is TRBV7-3, with TRBD2 identical over 7 bases. V was pared by 2 bases and J by 3 bases, with 2 bases of the junction left unmatched. The CDR3 contains 14 residues. CDR1 is SGHTA, CDR2 FQGTGA, per germline. CDR3 region: CASSLGRETDTQYF. The CDR3 DNA reads TGTGCCAGCAGCTTAGGGCGGGAGACAGATACGCAGTATTTT. Together with reference TRBV7-3 and TRBJ2-3, the CDR3 gives the full variable domain: GAGVSQTPSNKVTEKGKYVELRCDPISGHTALYWYRQSLGQGPEFLIYFQGTGAADDSGLPNDRFFAVRPEGSVSTLKIQRTERGDSAVYLCASSLGRETDTQYFGPGTRLTVL.

This clonotype occurred a few times. V usage is TRBV20-1 and J usage is TRBJ2-5; no reliable D call. The CDR3 length is 10 residues. Looked up from germline, CDR1 is DFQATT and CDR2 is SNEGSKA (reference sequence). Between the trimmed V and J ends, which lost 5 bases and 4 bases, there was a span of 5 bases. CDR3 loop: CSAGTETQYF. The CDR3 DNA reads as TGCAGTGCTGGTACAGAGACCCAGTACTTC.

This clonotype showed up just a few times. The chain is built from TRBV29-1 and TRBJ2-7, with 8 bases identical to TRBD2. Trimming cost V 6 bases and J 6 bases; bases outside gene matches: 13. The CDR3 is 14 residues long. Germline loops: CDR1 SQVTM, CDR2 ANQGSEA. The CDR3: CSVTSGGARGEQYF. The CDR3 region has the DNA TGCAGCGTCACAAGCGGGGGTGCCAGGGGCGAGCAGTACTTC.

This clonotype was counted a few times. The genes are TRBV7-2 and TRBJ1-5; maybe TRBD1 (5 bases). V lost 5 bases and J lost 7, with 12 bases in between. Germline V gives CDR1 SGHTA, CDR2 FQGNSA. The CDR3 sequence is 13 residues long. CDR3 in amino acids: CASSPAWDQPQHF. CDR3 nucleotides: TGTGCCAGCAGCCCTGCTTGGGACCAGCCCCAGCATTTT.